Presented here are 8 T cell receptor beta chains from one specimen sequenced in a study of blood T cell repertoires in COVID-19. Assay used: immunoSEQ multiplex PCR; TCRdb lists only in-frame clones, some missing. The table lists 250,000 or so clones, 80% to 85% of them singletons, with less than 4% in the top ten. The sequencing input was peripheral blood. The source of these receptors is a woman aged 18-29 years with acute or convalescent COVID-19.

The chain recombines TRBV9 with TRBJ1-1, with no clear D. V was cut by 3 bases and J by 2 bases, with 5 bases left in between. Germline V gene sequence: CDR1 SGDLS, CDR2 YYNGEE. CDR3 length: 12 residues. For the CDR3, the DNA is TGTGCCAGCAGCGCACACAACACTGAAGCTTTCTTT. This encodes CASSAHNTEAFF.

The chain carries TRBV7-9 and TRBJ1-2, with TRBD1 as a possible D gene (5 bases). Germline values: CDR1 SEHNR, CDR2 FQNEAQ (reference sequence). Trimming took 5 bases from V and 4 from J, leaving 14 bases between them. This CDR3 is built from 14 residues. The CDR3 is CASSPQSGPYGYTF. The CDR3 DNA sequence: TGTGCCAGCAGCCCACAATCAGGGCCCTATGGCTACACCTTC.

The gene calls are TRBV11-2 and TRBJ1-1; D not certain. V was trimmed by 6 bases and J by 5 bases, leaving 10 bases between them. Germline V CDR1 and CDR2: SGHAT, FQNNGV. This CDR3 is built from 12 residues. The CDR3 DNA reads as TGTGCCAGCAGTCTCACGGGGACTGAAGCTTTCTTT. The encoded protein is CASSLTGTEAFF.

The chain employs TRBV7-8 and TRBJ2-7; the D gene is possibly TRBD2 (5 bases). Germline values: CDR1 SGHVS, CDR2 FQNEAQ. The V end was cut by 5 bases, the J end by 1 base, with 15 bases between. The CDR3 is 15 amino acids. The CDR3 DNA is TGTGCCAGCAGCCCCTTGAGCGGCAGGTCCTACGAGCAGTACTTC. The encoded protein is CASSPLSGRSYEQYF.

This chain joins TRBV5-4 and TRBJ2-1, with 7 positions matching TRBD2. V was clipped by 0 bases and J by 1 base; unmatched bases: 4. This CDR3 spans 16 amino acids. The germline V gene encodes CDR1 SGHNT and CDR2 YYREEE (reference sequence). The CDR3 DNA sequence: TGTGCCAGCAGCTTGGGCGGGAGTGTGTCCTACAATGAGCAGTTCTTC. Its protein is CASSLGGSVSYNEQFF.

The chain joins TRBV19 to TRBJ1-5; the D gene is possibly TRBD1 (6 bases). Trimming left V 6 bases short and J 6 bases short, with 15 bases between. CDR3 length: 14 amino acids. CDR1 and CDR2 from the germline V gene are LNHDA and SQIVND (reference sequence). CDR3 DNA: TGTGCCAGTAGCATACAGGGTGTTGGTCAGCCCCAGCATTTT. Encoded protein: CASSIQGVGQPQHF.

The chain recombines TRBV13 with TRBJ2-3; D may be TRBD2 (5 bases). The germline V and J ends were trimmed by 4 bases and 0 bases, with 8 bases remaining between them. Germline values: CDR1 PRHDT, CDR2 FYEKMQ (reference sequence). The CDR3 is made up of 14 amino acids. Here the CDR3 DNA reads TGTGCCAGCAGCTCACAGCGGAGCACAGATACGCAGTATTTT. This translates into CASSSQRSTDTQYF.

This chain joins TRBV5-4 and TRBJ1-4, with TRBD1 identical over 7 bases. The length of the CDR3 is 18 residues. With V trimmed by 2 bases and J by 11 bases, 21 bases remained unmatched. The germline gives CDR1 SGHNT, CDR2 YYREEE (reference sequence). Written as DNA, the CDR3 is TGTGCCAGCAGCTTCCGACCGAGACCGTTACAGGGGATGGGGAAACTGTTTTTT. As protein: CASSFRPRPLQGMGKLFF.